Here is one T cell receptor beta chain with its context. This record belongs to a study of blood T cell repertoires in COVID-19. In the study overall: Sites in the United States, Italy and Spain provided acute and convalescent COVID-19 samples.

V was shortened by 3 bases and J by 14 bases, with 20 bases between the two germline ends. This CDR3 has 14 residues. Germline V lookup: CDR1 KGHSH, CDR2 LQKENI. As processed by the authors: Estimation of nucleated cell counts was performed using reference gene primer amplification. Sequenced by immunoSEQ multiplex PCR; TCRdb stores in-frame clones only, minus some. V and J calls and clone size are given by that table; D and trimming were obtained from the DNA. The table shows a few hundred thousand clones, with around nine tenths occurring only once. The gene calls are TRBV18 and TRBJ2-1, with TRBD2 as a possible D gene (6 bases). The source is a woman between 35 and 50 years old who had recovered from COVID-19. The sample comprised peripheral blood. The DNA for the CDR3 is TGTGCCAGCTCACCTATCGGGAGCTTACTGGGGGAGTTCTTC. Translation: CASSPIGSLLGEFF.